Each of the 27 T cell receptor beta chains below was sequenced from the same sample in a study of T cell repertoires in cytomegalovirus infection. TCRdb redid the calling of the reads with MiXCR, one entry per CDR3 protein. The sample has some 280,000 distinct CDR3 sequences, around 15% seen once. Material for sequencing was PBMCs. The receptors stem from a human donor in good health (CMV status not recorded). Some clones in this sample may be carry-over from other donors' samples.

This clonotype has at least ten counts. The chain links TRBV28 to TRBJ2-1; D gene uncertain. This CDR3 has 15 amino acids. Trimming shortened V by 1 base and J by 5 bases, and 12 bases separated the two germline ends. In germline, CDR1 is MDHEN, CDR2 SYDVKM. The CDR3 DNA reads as TGTGCCAGCAGTTTATTGATTAGCAGCGACAATGAGCAGTTCTTC. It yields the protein CASSLLISSDNEQFF.

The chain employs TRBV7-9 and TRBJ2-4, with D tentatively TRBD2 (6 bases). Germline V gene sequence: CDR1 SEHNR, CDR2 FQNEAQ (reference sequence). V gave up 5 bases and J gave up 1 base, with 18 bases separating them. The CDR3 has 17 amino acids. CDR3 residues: CASSPVLGGSAKNIQYF. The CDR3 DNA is TGTGCCAGCAGCCCCGTATTGGGAGGTTCGGCCAAAAACATTCAGTACTTC.

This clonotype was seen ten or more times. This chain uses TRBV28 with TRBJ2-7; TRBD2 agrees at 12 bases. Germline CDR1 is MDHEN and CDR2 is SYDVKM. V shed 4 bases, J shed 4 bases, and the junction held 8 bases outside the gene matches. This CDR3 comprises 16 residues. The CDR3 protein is CASSSRTSGNSYEQYF. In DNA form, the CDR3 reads TGTGCCAGCAGTTCCCGGACTAGCGGGAACTCATACGAGCAGTACTTC.

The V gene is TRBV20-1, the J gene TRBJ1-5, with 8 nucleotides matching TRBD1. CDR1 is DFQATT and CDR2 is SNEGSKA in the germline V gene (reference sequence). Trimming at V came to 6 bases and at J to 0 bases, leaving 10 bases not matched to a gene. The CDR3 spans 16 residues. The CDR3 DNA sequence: TGCAGTGCCAGTACAGGGGGACGGGCTAGCAATCAGCCCCAGCATTTT. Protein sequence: CSASTGGRASNQPQHF.

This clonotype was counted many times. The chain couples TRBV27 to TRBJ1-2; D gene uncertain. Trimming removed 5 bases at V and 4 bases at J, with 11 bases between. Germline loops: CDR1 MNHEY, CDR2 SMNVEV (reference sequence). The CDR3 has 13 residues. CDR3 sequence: CASSPADGYGYTF. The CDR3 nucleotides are TGTGCCAGCAGTCCGGCGGATGGCTATGGCTACACCTTC.

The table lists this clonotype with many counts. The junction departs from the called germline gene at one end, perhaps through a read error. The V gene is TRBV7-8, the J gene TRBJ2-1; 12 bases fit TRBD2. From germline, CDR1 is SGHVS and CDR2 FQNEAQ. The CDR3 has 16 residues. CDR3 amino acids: CASSLASSGGAKVNSF. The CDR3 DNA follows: TGTGCCAGCAGCTTAGCTTCTAGCGGGGGGGCCAAAGTAAATAGTTTC.

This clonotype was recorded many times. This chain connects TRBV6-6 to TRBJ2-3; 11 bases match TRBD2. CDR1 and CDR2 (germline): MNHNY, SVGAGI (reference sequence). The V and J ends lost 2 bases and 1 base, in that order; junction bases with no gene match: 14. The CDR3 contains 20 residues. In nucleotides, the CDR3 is TGTGCCAGCAGTTACCCGATACTAGCGGGGGAGACCTTTGGCACAGATACGCAGTATTTT. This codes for CASSYPILAGETFGTDTQYF.

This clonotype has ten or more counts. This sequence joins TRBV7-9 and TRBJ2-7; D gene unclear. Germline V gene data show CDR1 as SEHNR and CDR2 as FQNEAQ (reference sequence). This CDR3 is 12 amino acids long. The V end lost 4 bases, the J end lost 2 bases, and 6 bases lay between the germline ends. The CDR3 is CASSSRPYEQYF. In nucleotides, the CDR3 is TGTGCCAGCAGCTCAAGGCCCTACGAGCAGTACTTC.

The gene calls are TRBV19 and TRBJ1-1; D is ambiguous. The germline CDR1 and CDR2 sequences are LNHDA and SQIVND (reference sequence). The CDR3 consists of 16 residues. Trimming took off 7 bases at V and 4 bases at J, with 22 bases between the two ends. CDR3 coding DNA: TGTGCCAGTACCTCACGGGGAGACTGGGTAAGCACTGAAGCTTTCTTT. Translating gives CASTSRGDWVSTEAFF.

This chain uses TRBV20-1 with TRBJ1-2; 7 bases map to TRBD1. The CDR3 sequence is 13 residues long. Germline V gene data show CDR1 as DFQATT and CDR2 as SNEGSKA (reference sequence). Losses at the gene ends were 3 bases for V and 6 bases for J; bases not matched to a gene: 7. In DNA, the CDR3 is TGCAGTGCTAGCTACAGGGGAGGACATGGCTACACCTTC. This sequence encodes CSASYRGGHGYTF.

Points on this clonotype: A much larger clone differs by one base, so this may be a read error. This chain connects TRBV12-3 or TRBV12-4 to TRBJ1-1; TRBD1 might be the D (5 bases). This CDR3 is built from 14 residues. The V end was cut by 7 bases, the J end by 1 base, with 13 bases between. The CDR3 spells CASIPGTWNTEAFF. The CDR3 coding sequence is TGTGCCAGCATTCCCGGGACCTGGAACACTGAAGCTTTCTTT.

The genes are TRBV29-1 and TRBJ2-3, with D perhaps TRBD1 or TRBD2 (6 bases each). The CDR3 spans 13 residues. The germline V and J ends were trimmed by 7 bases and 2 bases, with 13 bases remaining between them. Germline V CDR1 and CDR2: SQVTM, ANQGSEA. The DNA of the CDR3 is TGCAGCGCCCGGGGGCAGATCACAGATACGCAGTATTTT. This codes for CSARGQITDTQYF.

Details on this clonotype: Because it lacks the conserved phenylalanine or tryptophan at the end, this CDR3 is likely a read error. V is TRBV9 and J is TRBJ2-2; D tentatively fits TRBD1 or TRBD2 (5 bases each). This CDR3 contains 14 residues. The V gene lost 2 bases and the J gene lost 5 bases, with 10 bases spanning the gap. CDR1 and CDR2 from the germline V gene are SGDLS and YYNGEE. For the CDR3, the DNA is TGTGCCAGCAGCGTGGGACCACGAACCGGGGAGCTGTTTCTT. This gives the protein CASSVGPRTGELFL.

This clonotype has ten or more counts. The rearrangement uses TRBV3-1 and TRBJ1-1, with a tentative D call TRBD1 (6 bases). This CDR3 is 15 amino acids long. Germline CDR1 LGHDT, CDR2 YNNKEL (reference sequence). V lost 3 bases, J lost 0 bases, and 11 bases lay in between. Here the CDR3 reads CASSHDDRMNTEAFF. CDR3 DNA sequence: TGTGCCAGCAGCCATGATGACAGGATGAACACTGAAGCTTTCTTT.

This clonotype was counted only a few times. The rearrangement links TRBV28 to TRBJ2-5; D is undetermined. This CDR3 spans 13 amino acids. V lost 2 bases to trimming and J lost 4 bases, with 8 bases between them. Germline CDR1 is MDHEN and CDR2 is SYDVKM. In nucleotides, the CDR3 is TGTGCCAGCAGTTTACCCAGTATAGAGACCCAGTACTTC. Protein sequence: CASSLPSIETQYF.

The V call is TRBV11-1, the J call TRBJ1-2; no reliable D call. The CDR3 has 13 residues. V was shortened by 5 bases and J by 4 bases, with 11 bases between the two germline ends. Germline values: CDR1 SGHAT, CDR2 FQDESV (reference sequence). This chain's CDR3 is CASSEGLGYGYTF. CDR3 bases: TGTGCCAGCAGCGAGGGATTAGGCTATGGCTACACCTTC.

CDR3 DNA sequence: TGTGCCAGCAGCTCCGACCCCAGGGGTAATTCACCCCTCCACTTT. It codes for CASSSDPRGNSPLHF. This chain connects TRBV7-3 to TRBJ1-6, with a tentative D call TRBD1 (6 bases). CDR1 is SGHTA, CDR2 FQGTGA, per germline. The CDR3 runs 15 residues. The V gene lost 4 bases and the J gene lost 6 bases, with 13 bases spanning the gap.

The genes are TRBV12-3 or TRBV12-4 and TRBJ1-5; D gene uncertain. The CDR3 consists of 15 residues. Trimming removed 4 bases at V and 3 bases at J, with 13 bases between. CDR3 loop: CASSSTMAPNQPQHF. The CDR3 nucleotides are TGTGCCAGCAGTTCCACTATGGCCCCCAATCAGCCCCAGCATTTT.

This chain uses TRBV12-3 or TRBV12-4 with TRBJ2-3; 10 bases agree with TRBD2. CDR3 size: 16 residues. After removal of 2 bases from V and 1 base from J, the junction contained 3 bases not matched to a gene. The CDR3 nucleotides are TGTGCCAGCAGTTTATCGGGGACTAGCGGCACAGATACGCAGTATTTT. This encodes CASSLSGTSGTDTQYF.

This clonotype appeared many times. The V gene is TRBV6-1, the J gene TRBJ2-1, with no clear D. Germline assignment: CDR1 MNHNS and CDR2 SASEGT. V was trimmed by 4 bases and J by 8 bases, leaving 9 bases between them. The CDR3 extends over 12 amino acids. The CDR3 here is CASSGGIYEQFF. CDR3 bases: TGTGCCAGCAGTGGGGGTATCTATGAGCAGTTCTTC.

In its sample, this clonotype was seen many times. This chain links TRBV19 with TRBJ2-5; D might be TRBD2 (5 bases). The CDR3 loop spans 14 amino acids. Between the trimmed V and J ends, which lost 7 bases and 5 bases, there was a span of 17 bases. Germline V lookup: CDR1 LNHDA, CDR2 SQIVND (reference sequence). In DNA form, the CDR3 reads TGTGCCAGTATGTCCGGACTCCGTGGGGAGACCCAGTACTTC. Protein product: CASMSGLRGETQYF.

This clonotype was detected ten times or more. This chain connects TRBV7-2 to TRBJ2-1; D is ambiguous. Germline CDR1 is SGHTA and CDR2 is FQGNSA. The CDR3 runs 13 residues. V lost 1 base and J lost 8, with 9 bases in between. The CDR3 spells CASSLEIRDEQFF. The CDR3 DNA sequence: TGTGCCAGCAGCTTAGAAATCCGGGATGAGCAGTTCTTC.

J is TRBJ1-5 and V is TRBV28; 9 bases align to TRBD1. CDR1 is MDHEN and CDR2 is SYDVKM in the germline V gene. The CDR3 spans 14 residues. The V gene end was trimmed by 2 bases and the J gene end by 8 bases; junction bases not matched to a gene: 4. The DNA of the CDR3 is TGTGCCAGCAGTTTAGTGGGGGACAGGGAGCCCCAGCATTTT. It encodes CASSLVGDREPQHF.

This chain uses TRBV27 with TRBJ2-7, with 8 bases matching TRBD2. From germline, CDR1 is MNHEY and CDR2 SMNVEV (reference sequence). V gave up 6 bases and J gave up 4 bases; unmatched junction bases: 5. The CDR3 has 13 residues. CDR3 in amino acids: CASSTAGVYEQYF. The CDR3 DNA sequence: TGTGCCAGCAGCACAGCGGGAGTGTACGAGCAGTACTTC.

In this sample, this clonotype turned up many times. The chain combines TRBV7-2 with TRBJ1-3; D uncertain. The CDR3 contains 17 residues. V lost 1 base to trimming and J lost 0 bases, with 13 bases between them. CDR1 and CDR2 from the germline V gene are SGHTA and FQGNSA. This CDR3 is CASSLVQVRSSGNTIYF. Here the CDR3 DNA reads TGTGCCAGCAGCTTAGTGCAGGTCCGAAGCTCTGGAAACACCATATATTTT.

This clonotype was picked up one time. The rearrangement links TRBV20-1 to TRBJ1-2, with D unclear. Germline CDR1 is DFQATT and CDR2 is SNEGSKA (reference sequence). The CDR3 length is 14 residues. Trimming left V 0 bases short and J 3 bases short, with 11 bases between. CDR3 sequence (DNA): TGCAGTGCTAGAGAGCTGGCAGACCACTATGGCTACACCTTC. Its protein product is CSARELADHYGYTF.

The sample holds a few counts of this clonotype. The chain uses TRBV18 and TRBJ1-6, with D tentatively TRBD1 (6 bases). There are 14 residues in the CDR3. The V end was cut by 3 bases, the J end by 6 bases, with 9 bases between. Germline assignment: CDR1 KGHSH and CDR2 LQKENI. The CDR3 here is CASSPGTPNSPLHF. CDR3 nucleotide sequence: TGTGCCAGCTCACCGGGGACACCTAATTCACCCCTCCACTTT.